A selection of T cell receptor beta chains follows, all from one sample in a study. In TCRdb, the RT-PCR reads were re-called with MiXCR into one record per CDR3 protein. The repertoire holds hundreds of thousands of distinct CDR3 sequences, with 11% to 15% as singletons. The sequencing input was memory CD4+ T cells from blood. The receptors originated from a female donor in good health, serving as a healthy control. The conserved cysteine and the conserved F or W are not part of the CDR3 here. Fields, in order: J gene, V gene, CDR3 protein.

J gene: TRBJ2-1; V gene: TRBV9; CDR3 protein: ASSPVRRAGEQF
J gene: TRBJ2-2; V gene: TRBV7-2; CDR3 protein: ASSPRGGSDTGELF
J gene: TRBJ2-5; V gene: TRBV10-3; CDR3 protein: AISGSSGEGRETQY
J gene: TRBJ2-7; V gene: TRBV6-2/TRBV6-3; CDR3 protein: ASGDTAYEQY
J gene: TRBJ2-6; V gene: TRBV7-9; CDR3 protein: ASRPTGAGANVLT
J gene: TRBJ2-1; V gene: TRBV20-1; CDR3 protein: SASRPYGVNEQF
J gene: TRBJ2-7; V gene: TRBV28; CDR3 protein: ASSLMGDEQY
J gene: TRBJ1-1; V gene: TRBV7-3; CDR3 protein: ASSLVRSTEAF
J gene: TRBJ1-1; V gene: TRBV12-3/TRBV12-4; CDR3 protein: ASLLGGIGTEAF
J gene: TRBJ2-3; V gene: TRBV5-1; CDR3 protein: ASSLARDGDTQY
J gene: TRBJ2-1; V gene: TRBV9; CDR3 protein: ASSVLGIGGYNEQF
J gene: TRBJ2-2; V gene: TRBV6-2/TRBV6-3; CDR3 protein: ASTIWVTGELF
J gene: TRBJ1-5; V gene: TRBV20-1; CDR3 protein: SARDSTGPGGNQPQH
J gene: TRBJ2-1; V gene: TRBV14; CDR3 protein: ASSQGTVSGMAPF
J gene: TRBJ1-2; V gene: TRBV7-3; CDR3 protein: ASSLIQGSDGYT
J gene: TRBJ1-4; V gene: TRBV27; CDR3 protein: ASSGTGLINEKLF
J gene: TRBJ1-1; V gene: TRBV29-1; CDR3 protein: SVQGRVANTEAF